One and the same sample provided the 3 T cell receptor beta chains below, sequenced in a study of graft-versus-host responses after intestinal transplantation listed by TCRdb under 2021. Receptor libraries were prepared by the immunoSEQ multiplex PCR assay. The source is immuneACCESS, and TCRdb retained only in-frame sequences with V and J called. Part of the clones is not carried over; for the studies checked, unresolved V genes explain less than half of this, and the remainder is unexplained. This sample comprises about 70,000 clones, over 70% of them detected only once. Jointly, the top ten make up roughly 0.4% of the sample. Their specific antigens are unknown. The time point label here, explained by the study, means: cells obtained before transplantation from donor or recipient. Material: unstimulated CD4+ T cells sorted from spleen or lymph node cells, obtained before transplant. The receptors here all came from a human donor who was the organ donor for an intestinal transplant.

The genes are TRBV10-3 and TRBJ1-5; D call uncertain. The ends were cut back, 0 bases at V and 2 bases at J, with 11 bases in the middle. This CDR3 has 16 amino acids. The germline gives CDR1 ENHRY, CDR2 SYGVKD. The CDR3 loop is CAISESRGNGNQPQHF. The CDR3 DNA reads as TGTGCCATCAGTGAGTCGCGAGGGAATGGCAATCAGCCCCAGCATTTT.

CDR3 amino acids: CASRADRIAEAFF. CDR3 DNA sequence: TGTGCCAGCAGGGCGGACAGGATCGCTGAAGCTTTCTTT. The rearrangement uses TRBV7-8 and TRBJ1-1; 7 nucleotides line up with TRBD1. Germline CDR1 is SGHVS and CDR2 is FQNEAQ. The junction had 7 bases not matched to a gene; V was cut back by 6 bases and J by 6 bases. The CDR3 sequence is 13 residues long. The whole variable domain, remainder taken from reference TRBV7-8 and TRBJ1-1, is GAGVSQSPRYKVAKRGQDVALRCDPISGHVSLFWYQQALGQGPEFLTYFQNEAQLDKSGLPSDRFFAERPEGSVSTLKIQRTQQEDSAVYLCASRADRIAEAFFGQGTRLTVV.

CDR3 region: CASSWGQGGSPLHF. In DNA, the CDR3 is TGTGCCAGCAGTTGGGGACAGGGAGGTTCACCCCTCCACTTT. The chain has TRBV6-5 and TRBJ1-6, with 9 bases lining up with TRBD1. Per the germline V gene, CDR1 is MNHEY and CDR2 is SVGAGI. The V and J ends lost 4 bases and 9 bases, in that order; junction bases with no gene match: 4. The CDR3 is made up of 14 amino acids.